The 9 T cell receptor beta chains reported below all come from one sample, sequenced in a study of shared clonotypes between healthy human individuals. Generated by immunoSEQ multiplex PCR, the TCRdb table keeps only in-frame clones and is missing some. The sample holds over 850,000 clones, about 84% seen once. Sequencing was performed on memory CD4+ T cells from PBMCs. Indicated subset: CD45RA-negative fraction. Receptors were obtained from a young man in good health. Some clones in this sample may be carry-over from other donors' samples.

CDR3: CASSGGGRWLAGKETQYF. For the CDR3, the DNA is TGTGCCAGCAGCGGCGGAGGAAGGTGGCTAGCGGGAAAAGAGACCCAGTACTTC. This chain uses TRBV9 with TRBJ2-5; 9 bases align to TRBD2. This CDR3 spans 18 amino acids. V lost 3 bases to trimming and J lost 3 bases; unmatched junction nucleotides: 15. CDR1 SGDLS and CDR2 YYNGEE come from the germline V gene.

This clone was observed a handful of times. The chain has TRBV5-5 and TRBJ2-3; the match to TRBD1 covers 8 bases. Trimming cost V 4 bases and J 2 bases; bases outside gene matches: 3. The CDR3 has 14 amino acids. Germline CDR1 SGHKS, CDR2 YYEKEE (reference sequence). CDR3 bases: TGTGCCAGCAGCAAGGGACAGGCCACAGATACGCAGTATTTT. Protein sequence: CASSKGQATDTQYF.

V usage is TRBV23-1 and J usage is TRBJ1-6; TRBD1 is a possible D gene (5 bases). TRBV23-1 is an open reading frame whose function is uncertain. V was clipped by 8 bases and J by 9 bases, with 23 bases between them. The CDR3 runs to 16 residues. Here the CDR3 DNA reads TGCGCCAGCGGTTACCGGGGCCCTCTGCGTTGTTCACCCCTCCACTTT. Protein sequence: CASGYRGPLRCSPLHF.

In this sample, this clone turned up a few times. The gene calls are TRBV14 and TRBJ1-1; D not resolved. This CDR3 region has 14 residues. The ends were cut back, 0 bases at V and 3 bases at J, with 8 bases in the middle. From germline, CDR1 is SGHDN and CDR2 FVKESK. This CDR3 reads CASSQESAYTEAFF. CDR3 sequence (DNA): TGTGCCAGCAGCCAAGAATCCGCATACACTGAAGCTTTCTTT.

V is TRBV6-1 and J is TRBJ1-2; D unclear. Germline CDR1 reads MNHNS; CDR2 reads SASEGT. The CDR3 contains 12 residues. V lost 2 bases and J 4 bases, leaving 5 bases between the germline ends. CDR3 loop: CASSEYSYGYTF. CDR3 nucleotide sequence: TGTGCCAGCAGTGAATATTCCTATGGCTACACCTTC.

In nucleotides, the CDR3 is TGTGCCAGCAGCGTATCCTCTAGCACAGATACGCAGTATTTT. Amino acids: CASSVSSSTDTQYF. This chain connects TRBV9 to TRBJ2-3; D remains ambiguous. The length of the CDR3 is 14 residues. Germline V lookup: CDR1 SGDLS, CDR2 YYNGEE. V shed 1 base and J shed 0 bases, with 6 bases lying between them.

The rearrangement joins TRBV5-4 to TRBJ1-5; D unclear. Germline V gene data show CDR1 as SGHNT and CDR2 as YYREEE (reference sequence). V gave up 4 bases and J gave up 6 bases, with 14 bases separating them. The CDR3 is 14 amino acids. CDR3 sequence reads: CASSVQGLSQPQHF. CDR3 nucleotide sequence: TGTGCCAGCAGCGTTCAAGGGCTCAGTCAGCCCCAGCATTTT.

This chain joins TRBV29-1 and TRBJ1-5, with unresolved D. Per the germline V gene, CDR1 is SQVTM and CDR2 is ANQGSEA. The CDR3 length is 12 residues. V lost 5 bases, J lost 4 bases, and 9 bases lay in between. As DNA, the CDR3 is TGCAGCGTTCTGGGTCCGAATCAGCCCCAGCATTTT. This encodes CSVLGPNQPQHF. Variable domain in full (rest from reference TRBV29-1 and TRBJ1-5): SAVISQKPSRDICQRGTSLTIQCQVDSQVTMMFWYRQQPGQSLTLIATANQGSEATYESGFVIDKFPISRPNLTFSTLTVSNMSPEDSSIYLCSVLGPNQPQHFGDGTRLSIL.

The chain couples TRBV2 to TRBJ2-2, with a weak D call TRBD1 (6 bases). V was cut by 6 bases and J by 0 bases, with 8 bases left in between. Germline V gene lookup returns CDR1 SNHLY and CDR2 FYNNEI. The CDR3 runs to 14 residues. This chain's CDR3 is CASRDRPNTGELFF. In nucleotides, the CDR3 is TGTGCCAGCAGGGACAGACCGAACACCGGGGAGCTGTTTTTT.